A selection of T cell receptor beta chains follows, all from one sample in a study of T cell clonotyping in hematopoietic cell transplantation. Sequencing was performed with immunoSEQ multiplex PCR; in TCRdb, only in-frame clones are kept and a portion is missing. The table includes 10,000 or so clones, over 70% detected once. The source was PBMCs, collected 30 days after allogeneic stem cell transplant. Source of these receptors: a female patient in her 40s who had an allogeneic stem cell transplant from a related donor, so T cells may come from the graft donor. Some clones in this sample may be carry-over from other donors' samples. CDR3s include the opening cysteine and the closing phenylalanine or tryptophan. D genes are given only for firm matches. Only part of the rows carry a size: once, few, many, or a class if the clone is expanded.

d_call,j_call,cdr3_length,v_call,clone_size,cdr3_aa,cdr3_nt
NA,TRBJ1-5,16,TRBV27,NA,CASSPEFGLFNQPQHF,TGTGCCAGCAGTCCCGAGTTCGGACTGTTCAATCAGCCCCAGCATTTT
NA,TRBJ2-2,13,TRBV5-4,NA,CASSSVGPGELFF,TGTGCCAGCAGCTCCGTAGGGCCCGGGGAGCTGTTTTTT
NA,TRBJ1-2,13,TRBV28,NA,CASKRAGVGGYTF,TGTGCCAGCAAGAGGGCAGGGGTGGGGGGCTACACCTTC
TRBD2,TRBJ2-1,16,TRBV7-2,NA,CASSLGGTRSYNEQFF,TGTGCCAGCAGCTTAGGGGGGACTAGAAGCTACAATGAGCAGTTCTTC
TRBD1,TRBJ1-1,14,TRBV7-2,NA,CASSLTGGNTEAFF,TGTGCCAGCAGCTTAACAGGGGGGAACACTGAAGCTTTCTTT
NA,TRBJ2-3,14,TRBV6-5,few,CASRLSGSGDTQYF,TGTGCCAGCAGACTGTCTGGTAGCGGAGATACGCAGTATTTT
TRBD1,TRBJ2-5,15,TRBV15,once,CATSRGGGVVETQYF,TGTGCCACCAGCAGAGGAGGGGGCGTAGTGGAGACCCAGTACTTC
NA,TRBJ2-1,14,TRBV6-4,NA,CASSEAIAADEQFF,TGTGCCAGCAGTGAGGCTATCGCGGCCGATGAGCAGTTCTTC
TRBD1,TRBJ2-7,14,TRBV7-2,NA,CASRLTGGGNEQYF,TGTGCCAGCAGACTTACAGGGGGAGGTAACGAGCAGTACTTC
TRBD2,TRBJ2-7,15,TRBV6-6,NA,CASSRGLADSYEQYF,TGTGCCAGCAGTCGAGGACTAGCGGACTCCTACGAGCAGTACTTC
NA,TRBJ2-1,13,TRBV29-1,once,CSVEEGVGNEQFF,TGCAGCGTTGAAGAGGGGGTTGGAAATGAGCAGTTCTTC
NA,TRBJ1-2,15,TRBV4-1,once,CASSLNRQPNYGYTF,TGTGCCAGCAGCTTGAACCGACAGCCGAACTATGGCTACACCTTC
NA,TRBJ2-7,14,TRBV29-1,NA,CSVTGTSTNYEQYF,TGCAGCGTCACCGGGACCTCCACCAACTACGAGCAGTACTTC
NA,TRBJ2-7,11,TRBV29-1,NA,CSVEFRALQYF,TGCAGCGTTGAATTCCGGGCGCTTCAGTACTTC
NA,TRBJ1-6,12,TRBV5-4,NA,CASSHVNSPLHF,TGTGCCAGCAGCCACGTCAATTCACCCCTCCACTTT
NA,TRBJ1-2,12,TRBV29-1,few,CSVRDLTWGYTF,TGCAGCGTTCGGGACTTAACGTGGGGCTACACCTTC
TRBD2,TRBJ2-1,15,TRBV5-4,NA,CASSFGGRDYNEQFF,TGTGCCAGCAGCTTTGGCGGGAGAGATTACAATGAGCAGTTCTTC
NA,TRBJ1-2,14,TRBV27,NA,CASTNAIGSYGYTF,TGTGCCAGCACCAACGCGATTGGTAGCTATGGCTACACCTTC
NA,TRBJ1-1,19,TRBV30,NA,CAWSRSFSGGRFGNTEAFF,TGTGCCTGGAGCCGCTCCTTTAGTGGGGGGCGATTCGGAAACACTGAAGCTTTCTTT
NA,TRBJ1-3,14,TRBV30,NA,CASTGVLGGNTIYF,TGTGCCTCTACAGGAGTCTTGGGTGGAAACACCATATATTTT
TRBD2,TRBJ2-5,15,TRBV5-1,NA,CASSEGTSGTQTQYF,TGCGCCAGCAGCGAAGGGACTAGCGGGACACAGACCCAGTACTTC
NA,TRBJ2-7,15,TRBV7-9,NA,CASSRPGGGRNEQYF,TGTGCCAGCAGCAGACCCGGGGGTGGACGAAACGAGCAGTACTTC
TRBD1,TRBJ2-1,15,TRBV4-3,NA,CASSPTGQGVGEQFF,TGCGCCAGCAGCCCAACCGGACAGGGGGTAGGTGAGCAGTTCTTC
NA,TRBJ2-7,13,TRBV10-1,NA,CASSQGNSYEQYF,TGCGCCAGTTCCCAGGGAAACTCCTACGAGCAGTACTTC
NA,TRBJ2-5,15,TRBV4-2,NA,CASSQWGEAQETQYF,TGTGCCAGCAGCCAATGGGGAGAGGCGCAAGAGACCCAGTACTTC
NA,TRBJ2-2,11,TRBV29-1,NA,CSAGYSGELFF,TGCAGCGCTGGCTACTCCGGGGAGCTGTTTTTT
NA,TRBJ1-1,12,TRBV7-6,NA,CASSFPGTEAFF,TGTGCCAGCAGCTTTCCTGGGACTGAAGCTTTCTTT
TRBD1,TRBJ1-1,16,TRBV7-8,NA,CASSLANRGRGTEAFF,TGTGCCAGCAGCTTAGCGAACAGGGGACGAGGTACTGAAGCTTTCTTT
NA,TRBJ1-2,12,TRBV30,NA,CAWSPTGPGYTF,TGTGCCTGGAGTCCAACCGGGCCTGGCTACACCTTC
NA,TRBJ2-6,15,TRBV5-5,NA,CASSLSGVGANVLTF,TGTGCCAGCAGCTTGAGTGGAGTTGGGGCCAACGTCCTGACTTTC
TRBD2,TRBJ2-1,14,TRBV6-5,few,CASDSGGAVSEQFF,TGTGCCAGTGACAGCGGGGGGGCAGTGAGTGAGCAGTTCTTC
NA,TRBJ1-2,16,TRBV4-2,NA,CASSQDQGDGNYGYTF,TGTGCCAGCAGCCAAGATCAAGGAGACGGCAACTATGGCTACACCTTC
TRBD2,TRBJ2-7,16,TRBV13,NA,CASSLDRLASSYEQYF,TGTGCCAGCAGCCTCGATAGACTAGCGAGTTCCTACGAGCAGTACTTC
NA,TRBJ1-1,14,TRBV18,NA,CASSPRTDNTEAFF,TGTGCCAGCTCACCACGGACAGACAACACTGAAGCTTTCTTT
TRBD2,TRBJ2-3,17,TRBV11-1,few,CASSPRGGGRRTDTQYF,TGTGCCAGCAGCCCCCGGGGAGGCGGGAGGAGGACAGATACGCAGTATTTT
NA,TRBJ2-3,15,TRBV14,few,CASSQDPRSTDTQYF,TGTGCCAGCAGCCAAGATCCCCGGAGCACAGATACGCAGTATTTT
NA,TRBJ2-3,15,TRBV27,once,CASSSPGEYTDTQYF,TGTGCCAGCAGTTCCCCAGGGGAATACACAGATACGCAGTATTTT
TRBD1,TRBJ2-1,15,TRBV10-3,NA,CAIKGDRGPYNEQFF,TGTGCCATCAAGGGGGACAGGGGGCCGTACAATGAGCAGTTCTTC
TRBD1,TRBJ2-5,13,TRBV7-9,NA,CASRVTGVVTQYF,TGTGCCAGCAGAGTCACAGGGGTAGTGACCCAGTACTTC
NA,TRBJ2-7,14,TRBV11-3,few,CASSWGPGSYEQYF,TGTGCCAGCAGCTGGGGGCCGGGGTCCTACGAGCAGTACTTC
NA,TRBJ2-7,15,TRBV19,NA,CASSPRGGAYYEQYF,TGTGCCAGTAGTCCTCGTGGAGGGGCCTACTACGAGCAGTACTTC
NA,TRBJ1-2,14,TRBV10-1,NA,CASSESGSFYGYTF,TGCGCCAGCAGTGAGTCGGGCAGTTTCTATGGCTACACCTTC
NA,TRBJ2-3,15,TRBV11-2,few,CASSYLGVSTDTQYF,TGTGCCAGCAGCTACCTGGGTGTAAGCACAGATACGCAGTATTTT
TRBD1,TRBJ1-2,14,TRBV27,NA,CASSGQGSTYGYTF,TGTGCCAGCAGCGGACAGGGAAGTACCTATGGCTACACCTTC
TRBD2,TRBJ2-2,18,TRBV4-2,NA,CASSYGLAGGPNTGELFF,TGTGCCAGCAGCTATGGACTAGCGGGAGGGCCGAACACCGGGGAGCTGTTTTTT
NA,TRBJ1-2,15,TRBV7-9,NA,CASSLGGYPNYGYTF,TGTGCCAGCAGCTTAGGAGGATACCCTAACTATGGCTACACCTTC
TRBD2,TRBJ2-2,15,TRBV19,NA,CASSIGTSDTGELFF,TGTGCCAGTAGTATAGGAACTAGCGACACCGGGGAGCTGTTTTTT
NA,TRBJ1-4,17,TRBV7-9,NA,CASSPPGGGHYNEKLFF,TGTGCCAGCAGCCCGCCCGGGGGTGGACATTATAATGAAAAACTGTTTTTT
TRBD2,TRBJ2-7,14,TRBV11-3,NA,CASSPITSVGEQYF,TGTGCCAGCAGCCCAATCACTAGCGTTGGCGAGCAGTACTTC
TRBD1,TRBJ1-5,15,TRBV6-1,NA,CASSEEAGGAQPQHF,TGTGCCAGCAGTGAAGAGGCAGGGGGCGCGCAGCCCCAGCATTTT
NA,TRBJ2-2,13,TRBV6-4,NA,CASTAAYTGELFF,TGTGCCAGCACCGCGGCCTACACCGGGGAGCTGTTTTTT
TRBD2,TRBJ2-1,19,TRBV27,once,CASKSSAGLAGGRANEQFF,TGTGCCAGCAAATCAAGCGCGGGACTAGCGGGAGGAAGGGCCAATGAGCAGTTCTTC
TRBD2,TRBJ2-2,19,TRBV6-4,NA,CASSEVGLAGTANTGELFF,TGTGCCAGCAGTGAGGTGGGACTAGCGGGAACCGCGAACACCGGGGAGCTGTTTTTT